The 32 T cell receptor beta chains given below trace back to one sample, sequenced in a study of blood T cell repertoires in COVID-19. Profiled with immunoSEQ multiplex PCR; TCRdb holds only in-frame clones, not every one. This repertoire shows about 240,000 clones, about four fifths found once; its top ten account for more than 8%. Sequencing was done on a sample of peripheral blood. These receptor sequences come from an elderly woman with acute or convalescent COVID-19.

The chain has TRBV6-5 and TRBJ2-3; TRBD2 might be the D (6 bases). V lost 7 bases and J 8 bases, leaving 10 bases between the germline ends. CDR1 and CDR2 from the germline V gene are MNHEY and SVGAGI. The CDR3 sequence is 11 residues long. DNA for the CDR3: TGTGCCAGCACCTCGGAGGGTACGCAGTATTTT. Its translation is CASTSEGTQYF.

V usage is TRBV5-8 and J usage is TRBJ1-6; D is unresolved. This CDR3 has 18 amino acids. Trimming removed 0 bases at V and 0 bases at J, with 13 bases between. The germline CDR1 and CDR2 sequences are SGHTS and YDEGEE. The CDR3 region is CASSLGGPWSSYNSPLHF. The CDR3 bases are TGTGCCAGCAGCTTGGGAGGCCCATGGAGCTCCTATAATTCACCCCTCCACTTT.

This sequence joins TRBV7-9 and TRBJ2-1; TRBD2 aligns across 10 bases. Trimming at V came to 11 bases and at J to 9 bases, leaving 10 bases not matched to a gene. The CDR3 loop spans 13 amino acids. The germline V gene encodes CDR1 SEHNR and CDR2 FQNEAQ (reference sequence). In DNA, the CDR3 is TGTGCCGTGCCCAGCGGGGGGGCCGCTGAGCAGTTCTTC. This translates into CAVPSGGAAEQFF.

The chain couples TRBV19 to TRBJ2-3; D not resolved. V dropped 2 bases and J dropped 4 bases, with 10 bases sitting between them. Germline loops: CDR1 LNHDA, CDR2 SQIVND (reference sequence). CDR3 size: 14 residues. The CDR3 loop is CASSIISRADTQYF. DNA for the CDR3: TGTGCCAGTAGTATAATCAGCCGGGCAGATACGCAGTATTTT.

V and J are TRBV28 and TRBJ2-1, with a weak D call TRBD1 (5 bases). V lost 4 bases and J 2 bases, leaving 15 bases between the germline ends. The CDR3 consists of 16 residues. Germline values: CDR1 MDHEN, CDR2 SYDVKM. The CDR3 DNA is TGTGCCAGCAGTTCCCTCGGAGCAGGGCCCTACAATGAGCAGTTCTTC. Translation: CASSSLGAGPYNEQFF.

The chain links TRBV18 to TRBJ1-2; 9 bases line up with TRBD1. The V and J ends lost 3 bases and 0 bases, in that order; junction bases with no gene match: 5. The CDR3 totals 16 residues. Germline CDR1 and CDR2: KGHSH and LQKENI. The CDR3: CASSPGQGPTNYGYTF. CDR3 coding DNA: TGTGCCAGCTCACCGGGACAGGGACCCACTAACTATGGCTACACCTTC.

The gene calls are TRBV19 and TRBJ2-7; TRBD2 agrees at 7 bases. Germline values: CDR1 LNHDA, CDR2 SQIVND (reference sequence). This CDR3 comprises 10 residues. CDR3 in amino acids: CGGGVDEQYF. Here the CDR3 DNA reads TGTGGGGGGGGTGTAGACGAGCAGTACTTC. Full variable domain (rest looked up from reference TRBV19 and TRBJ2-7): DGGITQSPKYLFRKEGQNVTLSCEQNLNHDAMYWYRQDPGQGLRLIYYSQIVNDFQKGDIAEGYSVSREKKESFPLTVTSAQKNPTAFYLCGGGVDEQYFGPGTRLTVT.

The table lists this clone with a few counts. The genes are TRBV28 and TRBJ1-1; the D is unclear. The germline V gene encodes CDR1 MDHEN and CDR2 SYDVKM. Trimming pared 6 bases from V and 4 bases from J, leaving 12 bases between. CDR3 length: 13 residues. This chain's CDR3 is CASSPPGGTEAFF. CDR3 bases: TGTGCCAGCAGCCCCCCTGGCGGCACTGAAGCTTTCTTT.

The chain uses TRBV11-2 and TRBJ1-4, with a weak D call TRBD1 (5 bases). The germline V and J ends were trimmed by 5 bases and 4 bases, with 14 bases remaining between them. The CDR3 contains 15 residues. CDR1 is SGHAT and CDR2 is FQNNGV in the germline V gene. The CDR3 coding sequence is TGTGCCAGCAGCGACCAGGGATCGGGTAATGAAAAACTGTTTTTT. This sequence encodes CASSDQGSGNEKLFF.

V usage is TRBV28 and J usage is TRBJ2-7, with TRBD1 as a possible D gene (5 bases). The CDR3 loop spans 13 amino acids. With 2 bases removed from V and 2 bases from J, the gap between germline ends came to 7 bases. CDR1 and CDR2 (germline): MDHEN, SYDVKM. CDR3 sequence (DNA): TGTGCCAGCAGTTTAGCGACAGCCTACGAGCAGTACTTC. Translating it yields CASSLATAYEQYF.

This clone occurred many times. The rearrangement links TRBV18 to TRBJ1-6; 9 bases line up with TRBD1. This CDR3 is 16 amino acids long. Germline assignment: CDR1 KGHSH and CDR2 LQKENI. The V segment lost 4 bases and the J segment 5 bases; nucleotides outside the gene matches: 6. CDR3 amino acids: CASSQSGTGHNSPLHF. DNA for the CDR3: TGTGCCAGCTCACAGTCCGGGACAGGGCATAATTCACCCCTCCACTTT.

In its sample, this clone was seen a few times. The chain has TRBV6-5 and TRBJ2-1; D might be TRBD1 (7 bases). The germline gives CDR1 MNHEY, CDR2 SVGAGI. V gave up 2 bases and J gave up 7 bases, with 15 bases separating them. The CDR3 totals 15 residues. This chain's CDR3 is CASSYRQGGRNEQFF. The CDR3, as DNA: TGTGCCAGCAGTTACCGACAGGGAGGTAGGAATGAGCAGTTCTTC.

V is TRBV9 and J is TRBJ2-7, with a weak D call TRBD2 (5 bases). The length of the CDR3 is 14 residues. V dropped 2 bases and J dropped 1 base, with 10 bases sitting between them. The germline gives CDR1 SGDLS, CDR2 YYNGEE. CDR3 coding DNA: TGTGCCAGCAGCGTTGACTATCGATCCTACGAGCAGTACTTC. Residues: CASSVDYRSYEQYF.

The chain is built from TRBV11-1 and TRBJ1-1, with D possibly being TRBD1 (5 bases). The germline V gene has CDR1 SGHAT and CDR2 FQDESV (reference sequence). The V end lost 6 bases, the J end lost 11 bases, and 19 bases lay between the germline ends. This CDR3 is 13 amino acids long. The DNA of the CDR3 is TGTGCCAGCAGTCTGGATGGGGGGGTCGAGGCTTTCTTT. It is translated as CASSLDGGVEAFF.

The V call is TRBV9, the J call TRBJ2-7, with TRBD1 identical over 7 bases. The CDR3 spans 14 residues. Germline V gene lookup returns CDR1 SGDLS and CDR2 YYNGEE. Trimming at V came to 0 bases and at J to 3 bases, leaving 3 bases not matched to a gene. CDR3 protein: CASSVVGGGYEQYF. The CDR3 DNA reads as TGTGCCAGCAGCGTAGTAGGGGGCGGCTACGAGCAGTACTTC. The entire variable domain, with the rest obtained from reference TRBV9 and TRBJ2-7, is as follows: DSGVTQTPKHLITATGQRVTLRCSPRSGDLSVYWYQQSLDQGLQFLIQYYNGEERAKGNILERFSAQQFPDLHSELNLSSLELGDSALYFCASSVVGGGYEQYFGPGTRLTVT.

The V call is TRBV27, the J call TRBJ1-4, with D perhaps matching TRBD1 (6 bases). V was clipped by 6 bases and J by 3 bases, with 14 bases between them. This CDR3 spans 15 amino acids. Germline-derived CDR1 and CDR2 are MNHEY and SMNVEV (reference sequence). The CDR3 reads CASSVGGASNEKLFF. For the CDR3, the DNA is TGTGCCAGCAGCGTGGGGGGGGCTTCTAATGAAAAACTGTTTTTT. Full variable domain (rest looked up from reference TRBV27 and TRBJ1-4): EAQVTQNPRYLITVTGKKLTVTCSQNMNHEYMSWYRQDPGLGLRQIYYSMNVEVTDKGDVPEGYKVSRKEKRNFPLILESPSPNQTSLYFCASSVGGASNEKLFFGSGTQLSVL.

V gene TRBV7-2 combines with J gene TRBJ2-2; possibly TRBD2 for D (6 bases). Germline V lookup: CDR1 SGHTA, CDR2 FQGNSA. The V end was cut by 3 bases, the J end by 3 bases, with 8 bases between. The CDR3 covers 14 residues. The CDR3 DNA reads TGTGCCAGCAGCTTGACGGGGGACACCGGGGAGCTGTTTTTT. Its protein product is CASSLTGDTGELFF. Supplemented by reference TRBV7-2 and TRBJ2-2, the full variable domain reads GAGVSQSPSNKVTEKGKDVELRCDPISGHTALYWYRQSLGQGLEFLIYFQGNSAPDKSGLPSDRFSAERTGGSVSTLTIQRTQQEDSAVYLCASSLTGDTGELFFGEGSRLTVL.

This clone occurred once. This chain connects TRBV28 to TRBJ1-4, with D uncertain. V was clipped by 7 bases and J by 8 bases, with 8 bases between them. The CDR3 sequence is 11 residues long. Germline CDR1 and CDR2: MDHEN and SYDVKM. The CDR3 here is CASTSEEKLFF. Here the CDR3 DNA reads TGTGCCAGCACCAGCGAAGAAAAACTGTTTTTT.

The rearrangement uses TRBV30 and TRBJ1-5; 8 bases are a match to TRBD1. Trimming at V came to 2 bases and at J to 6 bases, leaving 3 bases not matched to a gene. Germline-derived CDR1 and CDR2 are GTSNPN and SVGIG (reference sequence). CDR3 length: 13 residues. CDR3 nucleotide sequence: TGTGCCTGGAGTCTTGACAGGGGTCAGCCCCAGCATTTT. Encoded protein: CAWSLDRGQPQHF. Full variable domain (missing parts from reference TRBV30 and TRBJ1-5): SQTIHQWPATLVQPVGSPLSLECTVEGTSNPNLYWYRQAAGRGLQLLFYSVGIGQISSEVPQNLSASRPQDRQFILSSKKLLLSDSGFYLCAWSLDRGQPQHFGDGTRLSIL.

The V call is TRBV5-1, the J call TRBJ2-5, with 12 bases matching TRBD1. V was pared by 0 bases and J by 5 bases, with 5 bases of the junction left unmatched. The CDR3 consists of 16 residues. In germline, CDR1 is SGHRS, CDR2 YFSETQ. The CDR3 reads CASSLAGTGGRETQYF. CDR3 in DNA: TGCGCCAGCAGCTTGGCAGGGACAGGGGGCCGGGAGACCCAGTACTTC.

This chain links TRBV11-2 with TRBJ2-1; TRBD2 matches at 11 bases. The CDR3 totals 18 residues. CDR1 is SGHAT and CDR2 is FQNNGV in the germline V gene. V was pared by 5 bases and J by 5 bases, with 14 bases of the junction left unmatched. The CDR3 here is CASSLRGIQGLADNEQFF. The CDR3 bases are TGTGCCAGCAGCCTCCGCGGGATTCAGGGACTAGCGGACAATGAGCAGTTCTTC.

This chain connects TRBV28 to TRBJ2-2; 11 bases are shared with TRBD2. This CDR3 has 15 residues. The germline CDR1 and CDR2 sequences are MDHEN and SYDVKM. The V and J ends lost 7 bases and 5 bases, in that order; junction bases with no gene match: 6. The CDR3, as DNA: TGTGCCAGCACTCGACTAGCGGGAAGTACCGGGGAGCTGTTTTTT. Its translation is CASTRLAGSTGELFF.

The chain couples TRBV29-1 to TRBJ2-1; D gene uncertain. The CDR3 has 11 amino acids. Trimming left V 7 bases short and J 10 bases short, with 14 bases between. Germline lookup yields CDR1 SQVTM and CDR2 ANQGSEA. The DNA for the CDR3 is TGCAGCGCCCGCCTGAGCCCGGAGCAGTTCTTC. This translates into CSARLSPEQFF.

V and J are TRBV27 and TRBJ2-1, with 7 bases fitting TRBD1. CDR1 MNHEY and CDR2 SMNVEV come from the germline V gene (reference sequence). The J segment lost 6 bases and the V segment lost 2 bases, leaving 7 bases of the junction unmatched. The CDR3 extends over 15 amino acids. CDR3 in DNA: TGTGCCAGCAGTTTAGGGTCTGCAGGGGGCAATGAGCAGTTCTTC. Encoded protein: CASSLGSAGGNEQFF.

This clone has only one observation. V is TRBV15 and J is TRBJ1-4; 10 bases line up with TRBD1. Germline V gives CDR1 LNHNV, CDR2 YYDKDF (reference sequence). The CDR3 contains 14 residues. V was pared by 5 bases and J by 7 bases, with 4 bases of the junction left unmatched. DNA for the CDR3: TGTGCCACCAGCCGACAGGGGGCGCCTGAAAAACTGTTTTTT. Its protein product is CATSRQGAPEKLFF.

The V gene is TRBV27, the J gene TRBJ2-7; TRBD1 might be the D (6 bases). CDR3 length: 16 residues. The germline V and J ends were trimmed by 2 bases and 1 base, with 15 bases remaining between them. CDR1 is MNHEY, CDR2 SMNVEV, per germline (reference sequence). Here the CDR3 reads CASSLLVGTPSYEQYF. As DNA, the CDR3 is TGTGCCAGCAGTTTACTGGTTGGGACACCATCCTACGAGCAGTACTTC.

The chain recombines TRBV9 with TRBJ2-5; TRBD1 agrees at 8 bases. CDR3 length equals 15 residues. Germline V gives CDR1 SGDLS, CDR2 YYNGEE. V trimming: 2 bases; J trimming: 0 bases; junction bases outside the gene matches: 3. CDR3 loop: CASSVRDRNQETQYF. Written as DNA, the CDR3 is TGTGCCAGCAGCGTCCGGGACAGGAACCAAGAGACCCAGTACTTC.

The gene calls are TRBV7-9 and TRBJ2-1; the match to TRBD2 covers 7 bases. Trimming took 0 bases from V and 6 from J; bases not matched to a gene: 5. The CDR3 runs 15 residues. Germline V gene lookup returns CDR1 SEHNR and CDR2 FQNEAQ (reference sequence). Written as DNA, the CDR3 is TGTGCCAGCAGCTTAGCGGGAGGGAGCCCCAATGAGCAGTTCTTC. It yields the protein CASSLAGGSPNEQFF.

This sequence joins TRBV19 and TRBJ1-2; 9 positions match TRBD1. The V and J ends lost 3 bases and 5 bases, in that order; junction bases with no gene match: 10. CDR1 and CDR2 (germline): LNHDA, SQIVND (reference sequence). The CDR3 is made up of 16 amino acids. The CDR3, as DNA: TGTGCCAGTAGTATCCTGCGTACAGGGGGCCGGTATGGCTACACCTTC. It yields the protein CASSILRTGGRYGYTF.

CDR3 residues: CASSTGQAIYGYTF. The CDR3 bases are TGTGCCAGTAGTACAGGACAGGCCATATATGGCTACACCTTC. This sequence joins TRBV19 and TRBJ1-2; 7 nucleotides line up with TRBD1. Germline-derived CDR1 and CDR2 are LNHDA and SQIVND (reference sequence). The CDR3 is 14 amino acids. The trim removed 4 bases at V and 5 bases at J, leaving 7 bases unmatched.

The CDR3 region has the DNA TGTGCCAGCAGCCGACAGCCTAACTATGGCTACACCTTC. As protein: CASSRQPNYGYTF. The chain employs TRBV28 and TRBJ1-2; a possible D gene is TRBD1 (5 bases). Germline-derived CDR1 and CDR2 are MDHEN and SYDVKM. Trimming cost V 6 bases and J 0 bases, with 8 bases left between them. There are 13 residues in the CDR3.

The chain recombines TRBV4-2 with TRBJ2-7, with 8 bases lining up with TRBD2. The V gene's germline CDR1 is LGHNA and CDR2 YNFKEQ. V trimming: 4 bases; J trimming: 2 bases; junction bases outside the gene matches: 4. The CDR3 is made up of 14 amino acids. CDR3 sequence (DNA): TGTGCCAGCAGCCGGACTAGCCTCACCTACGAGCAGTACTTC. It translates to CASSRTSLTYEQYF.